This entry lists 31 T cell receptor beta chains sequenced from one sample in a study of blood T cell repertoires in COVID-19. Profiling relied on immunoSEQ multiplex PCR, and the TCRdb table lists in-frame clones only, not all of them. The data show about 140,000 clones, 75% to 90% seen once. Sequences were obtained from peripheral blood. The receptors stem from a woman at least 80 years old with acute or convalescent COVID-19.

CDR3 DNA: TGTGCTAGTGGTATCGGCCGAGGTGAATACACCTTC. As protein: CASGIGRGEYTF. The J gene is TRBJ1-2, the V gene TRBV12-5; the D is unclear. This CDR3 contains 12 residues. The V gene lost 5 bases and the J gene lost 11 bases, with 15 bases spanning the gap. Germline loops: CDR1 LGHNT, CDR2 FRNRAP.

In DNA form, the CDR3 reads TGTGCCAGCAGCAATAACAGACCTACAAACTATGGCTACACCTTC. Protein sequence: CASSNNRPTNYGYTF. The chain combines TRBV21-1 with TRBJ1-2; the table's D call, TRBD1, has no DNA check behind it. TRBV21-1 is shown as a pseudogene. This CDR3 contains 15 residues.

The V and J genes are TRBV19 and TRBJ1-4; TRBD1 might be the D (6 bases). Germline V gene sequence: CDR1 LNHDA, CDR2 SQIVND (reference sequence). The CDR3 length is 15 residues. The ends were cut back, 4 bases at V and 2 bases at J, with 11 bases in the middle. CDR3 DNA sequence: TGTGCCAGTAGTAGGGGAGGGGGGACTAATGAAAAACTGTTTTTT. Translated, it gives CASSRGGGTNEKLFF.

The gene calls are TRBV5-1 and TRBJ2-1; tentatively, D is TRBD1 (6 bases). This CDR3 has 13 amino acids. Trimming pared 5 bases from V and 4 bases from J, leaving 10 bases between. Germline loops: CDR1 SGHRS, CDR2 YFSETQ. CDR3 sequence reads: CASRRDKYNEQFF. The CDR3 DNA follows: TGCGCCAGCAGGAGGGACAAATACAATGAGCAGTTCTTC. The full variable domain, completed using reference TRBV5-1 and TRBJ2-1, is KAGVTQTPRYLIKTRGQQVTLSCSPISGHRSVSWYQQTPGQGLQFLFEYFSETQRNKGNFPGRFSGRQFSNSRSEMNVSTLELGDSALYLCASRRDKYNEQFFGPGTRLTVL.

The chain combines TRBV5-1 with TRBJ1-2, with TRBD1 as a possible D gene (5 bases). This CDR3 comprises 14 residues. The germline V gene has CDR1 SGHRS and CDR2 YFSETQ. Between the trimmed V and J ends, which lost 4 bases and 2 bases, there was a span of 12 bases. CDR3: CASSPPTVNYGYTF. The CDR3 DNA follows: TGCGCCAGCAGCCCGCCGACAGTCAACTATGGCTACACCTTC.

The chain joins TRBV7-9 to TRBJ2-6, with a weak D call TRBD1 (5 bases). The CDR3 runs 16 residues. V was clipped by 5 bases and J by 0 bases, with 11 bases between them. Germline V gives CDR1 SEHNR, CDR2 FQNEAQ (reference sequence). CDR3 region: CASSRRAGSGANVLTF. The CDR3 nucleotides read TGTGCCAGCAGCCGCAGGGCTGGCTCTGGGGCCAACGTCCTGACTTTC.

About this clone itself: This same CDR3 is encoded by further DNA sequences in the sample. V and J are TRBV12-3 or TRBV12-4 and TRBJ1-4; D not certain. V was cut by 6 bases and J by 7 bases, with 6 bases left in between. This CDR3 is 11 amino acids long. CDR3 nucleotides: TGTGCCAGCAGCCTAAGTGAAAAACTGTTTTTT. This codes for CASSLSEKLFF.

The chain links TRBV2 to TRBJ1-4, with TRBD1 as a possible D gene (5 bases). The CDR3 extends over 14 amino acids. The V gene's germline CDR1 is SNHLY and CDR2 FYNNEI. V lost 6 bases, J lost 4 bases, and 12 bases lay in between. The CDR3 loop reads CASRDRGNNEKLFF. Here the CDR3 DNA reads TGTGCCAGCAGGGACCGGGGGAATAATGAAAAACTGTTTTTT.

The chain recombines TRBV2 with TRBJ1-1; 7 bases are a match to TRBD1. J lost 3 bases, V lost 5 bases, and 3 bases had no gene match. Germline V gene sequence: CDR1 SNHLY, CDR2 FYNNEI. The CDR3 covers 13 residues. The CDR3 coding sequence is TGTGCCAGCAGTTTTGACAGGGACACTGAAGCTTTCTTT. Encoded protein: CASSFDRDTEAFF.

CDR3 DNA: TGCGCCAGCAGCTTGGATCCGGGGAAGGGAGCACCCCTCCACTTT. As protein: CASSLDPGKGAPLHF. The V gene is TRBV5-1, the J gene TRBJ1-6; D gene unclear. The CDR3 loop spans 15 amino acids. The germline V and J ends were trimmed by 0 bases and 11 bases, with 15 bases remaining between them. Germline loops: CDR1 SGHRS, CDR2 YFSETQ.

V is TRBV5-1 and J is TRBJ2-1, with TRBD2 identical over 10 bases. CDR3 length equals 17 residues. Trimming at V came to 2 bases and at J to 5 bases, leaving 10 bases not matched to a gene. Germline CDR1 reads SGHRS; CDR2 reads YFSETQ. The CDR3: CASSLSLAGASDNEQFF. The CDR3 DNA reads TGCGCCAGCAGCTTATCCCTAGCGGGGGCCTCGGACAATGAGCAGTTCTTC. Full variable domain (remainder filled in from reference TRBV5-1 and TRBJ2-1): KAGVTQTPRYLIKTRGQQVTLSCSPISGHRSVSWYQQTPGQGLQFLFEYFSETQRNKGNFPGRFSGRQFSNSRSEMNVSTLELGDSALYLCASSLSLAGASDNEQFFGPGTRLTVL.

This sequence joins TRBV5-6 and TRBJ1-2; 10 bases align to TRBD1. Germline V lookup: CDR1 SGHDT, CDR2 YYEEEE. This CDR3 spans 13 amino acids. The junction had 3 bases not matched to a gene; V was cut back by 4 bases and J by 6 bases. The CDR3 loop is CASSKTGGHGYTF. Here the CDR3 DNA reads TGTGCCAGCAGCAAGACAGGGGGCCATGGCTACACCTTC. Filled out from reference TRBV5-6 and TRBJ1-2, the complete variable domain reads DAGVTQSPTHLIKTRGQQVTLRCSPKSGHDTVSWYQQALGQGPQFIFQYYEEEERQRGNFPDRFSGHQFPNYSSELNVNALLLGDSALYLCASSKTGGHGYTFGSGTRLTVV.

The chain uses TRBV19 and TRBJ2-5; 8 bases match TRBD1. The CDR3 totals 15 residues. Germline values: CDR1 LNHDA, CDR2 SQIVND (reference sequence). J was trimmed by 1 base and V by 6 bases; bases with no gene match: 7. The CDR3 nucleotides are TGTGCCAGTAGCCGCGGACAGGGAACCCAAGAGACCCAGTACTTC. Residues: CASSRGQGTQETQYF.

This chain links TRBV4-3 with TRBJ2-7; TRBD2 aligns across 12 bases. Germline CDR1 and CDR2: LGHNA and YSLEER. V lost 0 bases, J lost 6 bases, and 18 bases stayed unmatched. This CDR3 region has 20 residues. The CDR3, as DNA: TGCGCCAGCAGCCAAGATAGTTTAGGGTCGACCGGGACTAGCGGGTTCGAGCAGTACTTC. This codes for CASSQDSLGSTGTSGFEQYF.

V and J are TRBV9 and TRBJ2-2; no firm D call. Trimming removed 3 bases at V and 2 bases at J, with 8 bases between. CDR3 length: 14 amino acids. CDR1 SGDLS and CDR2 YYNGEE come from the germline V gene. The CDR3: CASSGESNTGELFF. As DNA, the CDR3 is TGTGCCAGCAGCGGAGAAAGTAACACCGGGGAGCTGTTTTTT. Combining the CDR3 with reference TRBV9 and TRBJ2-2 gives the whole variable domain DSGVTQTPKHLITATGQRVTLRCSPRSGDLSVYWYQQSLDQGLQFLIQYYNGEERAKGNILERFSAQQFPDLHSELNLSSLELGDSALYFCASSGESNTGELFFGEGSRLTVL.

The rearrangement links TRBV5-1 to TRBJ1-1, with D uncertain. The CDR3 totals 14 residues. V lost 4 bases to trimming and J lost 5 bases, with 15 bases between them. Germline CDR1 reads SGHRS; CDR2 reads YFSETQ. CDR3 sequence reads: CASSQPQAQTEAFF. CDR3 coding DNA: TGCGCCAGCAGCCAACCCCAGGCCCAAACTGAAGCTTTCTTT.

The genes are TRBV29-1 and TRBJ1-1, with TRBD1 identical over 7 bases. The V gene's germline CDR1 is SQVTM and CDR2 ANQGSEA. The V and J ends lost 5 bases and 0 bases, in that order; junction bases with no gene match: 3. This CDR3 comprises 13 residues. The DNA of the CDR3 is TGCAGCGTTAAGGGACAGTTGAACACTGAAGCTTTCTTT. It specifies CSVKGQLNTEAFF.

The CDR3 protein is CASSKDRSRQFF. DNA for the CDR3: TGTGCCAGCAGCAAAGACAGGTCCCGGCAGTTCTTC. This rearrangement joins TRBV21-1 to TRBJ2-1; the DNA was not compared with TRBD1, the D call given in the table. TRBV21-1 is reported as a pseudogene. This CDR3 is 12 amino acids long.

The V gene is TRBV12-3 or TRBV12-4, the J gene TRBJ1-2, with no clear D. Trimming left V 9 bases short and J 0 bases short, with 8 bases between. The CDR3 consists of 12 residues. DNA of the CDR3: TGTGCCAGTGGTCTAGCTAACTATGGCTACACCTTC. This translates into CASGLANYGYTF.

The CDR3 region has the DNA TGTGCCAGCTCCCGCGGACAGGCTAACAATGAGCAGTTCTTC. The encoded protein is CASSRGQANNEQFF. The rearrangement uses TRBV18 and TRBJ2-1; 7 bases map to TRBD1. The germline V gene has CDR1 KGHSH and CDR2 LQKENI. V shed 6 bases and J 5 bases; nucleotides not matched to a gene: 7. This CDR3 is built from 14 residues.

This clone was seen more than once but under ten times. The chain recombines TRBV7-2 with TRBJ1-4, with D perhaps matching TRBD1 (5 bases). Trimming removed 6 bases from V and 5 bases from J, with 13 bases in between. The CDR3 loop spans 14 amino acids. CDR1 SGHTA and CDR2 FQGNSA come from the germline V gene. Written as DNA, the CDR3 is TGTGCCAGCAGGAGTTCGACAGCGAATGAAAAACTGTTTTTT. Its translation is CASRSSTANEKLFF.

This clone was seen a single time. One junction end disagrees with the germline gene, perhaps due to a read error. The chain is built from TRBV7-7 and TRBJ2-7; perhaps TRBD1 as D (5 bases). This CDR3 comprises 13 residues. CDR1 is SSHAT, CDR2 FNYEAQ, per germline (reference sequence). CDR3 sequence reads: CASSPGFTYEQYF. The CDR3 DNA reads TGTGCTAGCAGTCCAGGGTTTACCTACGAGCAGTACTTC.

The chain recombines TRBV6-1 with TRBJ1-6, with 7 bases aligning to TRBD1. J gave up 2 bases and V 1 base, and 5 bases lay outside the gene matches. The CDR3 has 17 amino acids. Germline CDR1 MNHNS, CDR2 SASEGT. The CDR3 DNA is TGTGCCAGCAGTGAAGTACAGGGGTACCCCTATAATTCACCCCTCCACTTT. This codes for CASSEVQGYPYNSPLHF.

This clone was picked up a small number of times. The same CDR3 arises from other DNA sequences in this sample as well. The chain has TRBV6-2 or TRBV6-3 and TRBJ2-7, with a tentative D call TRBD2 (7 bases). This CDR3 has 14 amino acids. CDR1 MNHEY and CDR2 SVGEGT come from the germline V gene. V dropped 2 bases and J dropped 2 bases, with 10 bases sitting between them. CDR3 residues: CASSYGGGPYEQYF. The DNA of the CDR3 is TGTGCCAGCAGTTACGGGGGGGGCCCCTACGAGCAGTACTTC.

The chain recombines TRBV3-1 (or the pseudogene TRBV3-2) with TRBJ2-7; 13 positions match TRBD2. Germline-derived CDR1 and CDR2 are LGHDT and YNNKEL (reference sequence). V gave up 4 bases and J gave up 10 bases; unmatched junction bases: 13. CDR3 size: 16 residues. The CDR3 region is CASSLQSTSGGASQYF. DNA of the CDR3: TGTGCCAGCAGCCTCCAGAGCACTAGCGGGGGGGCGAGCCAGTACTTC.

This rearrangement joins TRBV15 to TRBJ1-4, with 10 positions matching TRBD1. The germline V gene has CDR1 LNHNV and CDR2 YYDKDF (reference sequence). This CDR3 contains 17 residues. With V trimmed by 2 bases and J by 5 bases, 8 bases remained unmatched. In DNA form, the CDR3 reads TGTGCCACCAGCAGAAAGACAGGGGGCGGGTGGAATGAAAAACTGTTTTTT. It specifies CATSRKTGGGWNEKLFF.

The rearrangement links TRBV29-1 to TRBJ1-2, with D perhaps matching TRBD1 (5 bases). V was cut by 5 bases and J by 4 bases, with 20 bases left in between. The germline V gene has CDR1 SQVTM and CDR2 ANQGSEA. The CDR3 totals 15 residues. The CDR3 DNA reads as TGCAGCGTTCTCCTGGCGGGGCCCGGTGGCTATGGCTACACCTTC. Amino acid sequence: CSVLLAGPGGYGYTF.

The V and J genes are TRBV5-1 and TRBJ1-5; D is perhaps TRBD1 (6 bases). The germline V gene has CDR1 SGHRS and CDR2 YFSETQ. V was clipped by 3 bases and J by 3 bases, with 10 bases between them. CDR3 length: 14 residues. The CDR3 loop is CASSWGGPNQPQHF. The CDR3 DNA follows: TGCGCCAGCAGCTGGGGGGGCCCCAATCAGCCCCAGCATTTT. The complete variable domain, with remaining parts taken from reference TRBV5-1 and TRBJ1-5, reads KAGVTQTPRYLIKTRGQQVTLSCSPISGHRSVSWYQQTPGQGLQFLFEYFSETQRNKGNFPGRFSGRQFSNSRSEMNVSTLELGDSALYLCASSWGGPNQPQHFGDGTRLSIL.

The chain links TRBV11-2 to TRBJ1-1; D gene uncertain. Germline CDR1 is SGHAT and CDR2 is FQNNGV. The V end was cut by 0 bases, the J end by 1 base, with 3 bases between. The CDR3 has 13 residues. The CDR3 bases are TGTGCCAGCAGCTTAGACTGGAACACTGAAGCTTTCTTT. This codes for CASSLDWNTEAFF.

The gene calls are TRBV25-1 and TRBJ1-6; D remains unclear. Germline lookup yields CDR1 MGHDK and CDR2 SYGVNS. The germline V and J ends were trimmed by 2 bases and 7 bases, with 15 bases remaining between them. CDR3 length: 16 residues. In DNA, the CDR3 is TGTGCCAGCAGTGAACGGGGTCCCGACTTGAATTCACCCCTCCACTTT. This encodes CASSERGPDLNSPLHF.

The chain has TRBV4-3 and TRBJ2-3; TRBD2 matches at 10 bases. In germline, CDR1 is LGHNA, CDR2 YSLEER. Trimming removed 1 base from V and 0 bases from J; junction bases left unmatched: 1. This CDR3 comprises 16 residues. CDR3 in amino acids: CASSQGTSGSTDTQYF. CDR3 DNA: TGCGCCAGCAGCCAAGGGACTAGCGGAAGCACAGATACGCAGTATTTT.